One sample yielded the 15 T cell receptor beta chains listed below, sequenced in a study of cytomegalovirus exposure and HLA in healthy donors. The PCR used 60 Vbeta and 13 Jbeta primers. Measured with immunoSEQ multiplex PCR; TCRdb has only the in-frame clones, and not every one. The profile shows roughly 190,000 clones, around 81% of them singletons. Sequenced input: PBMCs. All receptors derive from a woman in her 30s in good health and CMV-seropositive.

The chain carries TRBV5-4 and TRBJ1-1, with D uncertain. V was clipped by 2 bases and J by 4 bases, with 3 bases between them. This CDR3 spans 11 amino acids. Germline-derived CDR1 and CDR2 are SGHNT and YYREEE (reference sequence). The CDR3 region is CASSFGTEAFF. The CDR3 nucleotides are TGTGCCAGCAGCTTCGGCACTGAAGCTTTCTTT.

This clone was recorded only once. J is TRBJ2-3 and V is TRBV9, with 8 bases identical to TRBD2. This CDR3 comprises 15 residues. V trimming: 0 bases; J trimming: 4 bases; junction bases outside the gene matches: 4. From germline, CDR1 is SGDLS and CDR2 YYNGEE. The CDR3 sequence: CASSVAGGRADTQYF. The CDR3 region has the DNA TGTGCCAGCAGCGTAGCGGGGGGGCGTGCAGATACGCAGTATTTT.

This clone has a single count. This chain links TRBV10-3 with TRBJ1-1; the D gene is possibly TRBD1 (5 bases). V lost 4 bases and J lost 1, with 10 bases in between. CDR1 and CDR2 from the germline V gene are ENHRY and SYGVKD. The CDR3 totals 14 residues. CDR3 bases: TGTGCCATCAGTGCAGGAACAGGGAACACTGAAGCTTTCTTT. It codes for CAISAGTGNTEAFF.

The chain links TRBV16 to TRBJ2-5; D is perhaps TRBD1 (6 bases). V was pared by 4 bases and J by 2 bases, with 8 bases between. From germline, CDR1 is KGHSY and CDR2 FQNENV. CDR3 size: 13 residues. The CDR3 protein is CASSPGQQETQYF. The CDR3 region has the DNA TGTGCCAGCAGCCCCGGACAGCAAGAGACCCAGTACTTC.

The chain carries TRBV5-1 and TRBJ1-1; no firm D call. CDR3 length equals 15 residues. V gave up 0 bases and J gave up 1 base, with 10 bases separating them. Germline assignment: CDR1 SGHRS and CDR2 YFSETQ. The CDR3 spells CASSLGETANTEAFF. The CDR3 DNA sequence: TGCGCCAGCAGCTTGGGTGAGACTGCGAACACTGAAGCTTTCTTT.

The chain recombines TRBV28 with TRBJ1-2, with D perhaps matching TRBD1 (5 bases). The V end was cut by 4 bases, the J end by 2 bases, with 8 bases between. The CDR3 spans 13 residues. The germline CDR1 and CDR2 sequences are MDHEN and SYDVKM. CDR3 loop: CASSSRGNYGYTF. CDR3 DNA sequence: TGTGCCAGCAGTTCACGGGGGAACTATGGCTACACCTTC.

The rearrangement joins TRBV5-4 to TRBJ1-6; TRBD1 might be the D (5 bases). Germline CDR1 SGHNT, CDR2 YYREEE (reference sequence). V shed 5 bases and J shed 8 bases, with 11 bases lying between them. The CDR3 contains 13 residues. The DNA of the CDR3 is TGTGCCAGCAGACCTGGGGGGGATTCACCCCTCCACTTT. Translated: CASRPGGDSPLHF.

The J gene is TRBJ2-5, the V gene TRBV9; D might be TRBD2 (5 bases). Germline CDR1 is SGDLS and CDR2 is YYNGEE. The V end was cut by 0 bases, the J end by 4 bases, with 22 bases between. The CDR3 length is 18 residues. The CDR3 DNA reads TGTGCCAGCAGCGTAGGGTACAGAGACGAGGGCCTCGGAGAGACCCAGTACTTC. Its translation is CASSVGYRDEGLGETQYF.

This chain connects TRBV19 to TRBJ1-5; 9 bases fit TRBD1. V lost 4 bases, J lost 6 bases, and 4 bases stayed unmatched. The CDR3 consists of 14 residues. The germline CDR1 and CDR2 sequences are LNHDA and SQIVND (reference sequence). CDR3 nucleotide sequence: TGTGCCAGTAGTACTACAGGGGGCAGTCAGCCCCAGCATTTT. Amino acids: CASSTTGGSQPQHF.

J is TRBJ2-7 and V is TRBV18, with D possibly TRBD1 on 5 matching bases. V was trimmed by 2 bases and J by 0 bases, leaving 14 bases between them. The CDR3 consists of 16 residues. Germline V gives CDR1 KGHSH, CDR2 LQKENI. CDR3 DNA sequence: TGTGCCAGCTCACCAGTTTTACAGGCCCACTCCTACGAGCAGTACTTC. Translated: CASSPVLQAHSYEQYF.

Written as DNA, the CDR3 is TGTGCCAGCAGCTTAGGTTTAAACTTCGCTAACTATGGCTACACCTTC. This gives the protein CASSLGLNFANYGYTF. The V gene is TRBV7-8, the J gene TRBJ1-2, with unresolved D. V shed 1 base and J shed 0 bases, with 12 bases lying between them. Germline CDR1 SGHVS, CDR2 FQNEAQ. This CDR3 region has 16 residues. Filled out from reference TRBV7-8 and TRBJ1-2, the complete variable domain reads GAGVSQSPRYKVAKRGQDVALRCDPISGHVSLFWYQQALGQGPEFLTYFQNEAQLDKSGLPSDRFFAERPEGSVSTLKIQRTQQEDSAVYLCASSLGLNFANYGYTFGSGTRLTVV.

The chain couples TRBV7-2 to TRBJ2-6; a weak D match, TRBD1 (5 bases). CDR3 size: 15 residues. Looked up from germline, CDR1 is SGHTA and CDR2 is FQGNSA. V dropped 3 bases and J dropped 2 bases, with 8 bases sitting between them. The CDR3 reads CASSFAGPGANVLTF. In DNA form, the CDR3 reads TGTGCCAGCAGCTTTGCAGGGCCTGGGGCCAACGTCCTGACTTTC.

This clone was seen a few times. The gene calls are TRBV11-2 and TRBJ1-5; D gene uncertain. The V end was cut by 2 bases, the J end by 6 bases, with 8 bases between. The CDR3 length is 13 residues. The germline CDR1 and CDR2 sequences are SGHAT and FQNNGV. In DNA form, the CDR3 reads TGTGCCAGCAGCTTACAAGCCGGTCAGCCCCAGCATTTT. Amino acids: CASSLQAGQPQHF.

V and J are TRBV4-3 and TRBJ1-2; D not resolved. Trimming stripped 1 base from V and 4 bases from J, with 16 bases between. The CDR3 runs to 16 residues. The germline CDR1 and CDR2 sequences are LGHNA and YSLEER. Here the CDR3 reads CASSQGLSVPGYGYTF. The CDR3, as DNA: TGCGCCAGCAGCCAAGGATTGTCGGTTCCTGGCTATGGCTACACCTTC.

The chain has TRBV5-4 and TRBJ1-2; perhaps TRBD1 as D (5 bases). V lost 1 base, J lost 8 bases, and 15 bases lay in between. CDR3 length: 14 residues. Germline V gives CDR1 SGHNT, CDR2 YYREEE (reference sequence). In nucleotides, the CDR3 is TGTGCCAGCAGCTTGTTTGAGGCCCAGGGAGGCTACACCTTC. The encoded protein is CASSLFEAQGGYTF.